The present T cell receptor (beta chain) was sequenced within a study of monozygotic twins with inflammatory bowel disease (dated by TCRdb to the late 2010s). Concerning the study at large: A total of roughly 28 monozygotic twin pairs were included in the full study, comprising nine German pairs (four IBD-concordant, five IBD-discordant) and 19 IBD-discordant Danish pairs. Within discordant pairs, disease-associated traits were sought mainly by comparing IBD patients with their genetically identical healthy co-twins. Each individual had, on average, about 151 000 unique TCRalpha sequences and 181 000 unique TCRbeta sequences available for analysis. Summary of the overall study and its limitations: IBD patients shared fewer clonotypes with other individuals than healthy twins did, most markedly in patients showing signs of disease activity. The results gave no support for a single strong signal or clonotype linked to IBD. Because patients received different immunosuppressive treatments, the repertoires may have picked up extra background noise and variability between individuals. Measured by the inverse Simpson index, TCRbeta repertoire diversity was lower in IBD patients than in their healthy co-twins. The analysis was unable to tell apart different T cell subtypes. No difference in repertoire similarity was observed between concordant and discordant twins, possibly owing to limited statistical power.

From the cysteine up to the phenylalanine, the CDR3 has a length of 20 residues. A DNA sequence was not provided. The germline V gene sets CDR1 to MDHEN and CDR2 to SYDVKM. Preparation of the library involved 5' RACE. Each TCR library was prepared from roughly 3,800 ng of total RNA. For each sample, cDNA synthesis with SMARTScribe reverse transcriptase was split into eight separate reactions. Unique molecular identifiers containing a 6-nucleotide sample barcode were introduced through template switching during cDNA synthesis. TCRalpha and TCRbeta cDNA was amplified in two nested PCRs of approximately 16 and 10 cycles, and bead purification was carried out after each PCR. Before amplification, the cDNA was treated with uracil DNA-glycosylase and purified using the QIAquick PCR purification kit. In the second PCR, Illumina TruSeq-compatible adapters and sample-specific barcodes were added. TapeStation and Qubit were used to check library quality and concentration, and roughly 4.9 ng of each library was pooled. Sequencing of pooled libraries was carried out on an Illumina HiSeq2500 single-index Rapid Run using 2 x 100 bp reads and custom sequencing primers. Per the source publication's procedure: MiGEC version 1.2.6 was used for UMI-based consensus assembly to correct PCR and sequencing errors. MiXCR version 2.1.1 handled V(D)J alignment, clonotype assembly and CDR3 extraction. To normalise gene usage, clonotype sharing and MAIT/NKT TCR abundance, the top 1000, 10 000 and 20 000 clonotypes in each sample were analysed. Diversity was computed as the inverse Simpson index with the vegan R package after downsampling to 27 000 UMIs. Paired Mann-Whitney U tests were applied to discordant twin pairs, with Benjamini-Hochberg correction for multiple testing. Reprocessed by TCRdb, the reads give a single entry per CDR3 protein sequence, without DNA. None of the V and J calls come from the authors' own analysis; TCRdb made them. The sample table records more than 300,000 distinct CDR3 sequences. Clones ranked in the top ten supply just over 2.5% of the sample.

From each donor, a roughly 2.5 ml peripheral blood sample was drawn into PAXgene tubes and stored at -80 degrees C. Total RNA was isolated from whole blood with the PAXgene blood miRNA kit on an automated QIAcube, without T cell sorting. Peripheral blood from monozygotic twin pairs, either concordant or discordant for inflammatory bowel disease, underwent deep TCRalpha and TCRbeta repertoire profiling that used unique molecular barcoding. For every twin pair, smoking habits were documented, and each individual was categorised as a current, former or never smoker. On this clonotype: There is no known antigen for this receptor.

The chain is encoded by TRBV28 joined to TRBJ2-3; TCRdb reports TRBD1, a call that lacks DNA to check it against. This clonotype originated in a human donor with ulcerative colitis or Crohn's disease, or a healthy co-twin of an affected twin (not recorded which). The sequenced material came from blood. The encoded CDR3 is CASSLSSGGGPSRRTDTQYF.